This section outlines one T cell receptor beta chain sequence together with its context. This clone was seen once. Its antigen is not yet known. The record has no base qualities; no much larger clone is one base away. This sample was taken from a study of identifying expanded T cells in peripheral blood (dated by TCRdb to between 2018 and 2020). Regarding the complete study: Four technical replicates, made by sequencing separate aliquots from the same pool of genomic DNA, were compared pairwise.

TCRbeta CDR3 regions were profiled by bias-controlled multiplex PCR amplification of genomic DNA with the immunoSEQ Assay. Per the authors' processing: The absolute abundance of each unique TCRbeta CDR3 region was quantified after sequences were collapsed and filtered. Differential abundance was tested with a binomial (Fisher-equivalent) model and with a beta-binomial model adding time-dependent variance fitted from healthy donors. Clones with fewer than 5 combined templates were removed, and a clone was called differentially abundant if the clone's Benjamini-Hochberg FDR was below 0.01. Using the form v = (b*log(k)+a)^2, the beta-binomial variance was modeled as a function of the total template count across the two samples. Imported from immuneACCESS, the table was reduced by TCRdb to in-frame sequences with V and J called. These copies leave out some clones; in studies compared against another copy, an unresolved V gene accounts for under half, and the cause of the remainder is not known. The DNA gave D and trimming, while V, J and clone size come from that table. Within this sample are tens of thousands of clones, with around 83% of them counted one time only. The ten largest clonotypes hold around 20% of the sample.

The germline ends are 21 bases apart after V is trimmed by 5 bases and J by 4 bases. CDR1 is given as MDHEN and CDR2 as SYDVKM, both from the germline V gene. From its cysteine to its phenylalanine, the CDR3 spans 17 amino acids. Of the read, only the CDR3 DNA is kept; its 51 bases are in frame from base 1. No immune events, such as infections, were documented for the healthy donors during the collection period. Time-dependent variance in a beta-binomial model of T-cell clone differential abundance was calibrated using healthy-donor blood repertoires as a training cohort. The training cohort was composed of approximately ten healthy donors, 3 female and 7 male. The donors were between roughly 25 and 70 years old, with an average age of about 40 years. Whole blood from each healthy donor was obtained from a commercial supplier and was collected at three time points about 15 days apart. Genomic DNA was extracted from unsorted whole blood for immunosequencing.

Broad study findings and their caveats: Across all healthy-donor time intervals, the beta-binomial model significantly lowered both the number of clones called differentially abundant and the false-positive rate. For all healthy donors, the variance in clone template counts between roughly 2-week samples rose significantly as total template count increased. The authors expected biological variance in healthy repertoires might increase further over much longer intervals such as months to years. The binomial model flagged around 1.2 differentially abundant clones between technical replicates, compared with 15 to 17 over around 2 weeks and about 20 over roughly 4 weeks.

This clonotype originated in a person between 18 and 70 years old in good health. The sequencing sample was made of blood. The chain is encoded by TRBV28 joined to TRBJ1-3; too little of a D gene remains to name it. The nucleotide sequence reads TGTGCCAGCAGTACCCCTACCTTCGCAGCGAGCGGAAACACCATATATTTT. It codes for CASSTPTFAASGNTIYF.